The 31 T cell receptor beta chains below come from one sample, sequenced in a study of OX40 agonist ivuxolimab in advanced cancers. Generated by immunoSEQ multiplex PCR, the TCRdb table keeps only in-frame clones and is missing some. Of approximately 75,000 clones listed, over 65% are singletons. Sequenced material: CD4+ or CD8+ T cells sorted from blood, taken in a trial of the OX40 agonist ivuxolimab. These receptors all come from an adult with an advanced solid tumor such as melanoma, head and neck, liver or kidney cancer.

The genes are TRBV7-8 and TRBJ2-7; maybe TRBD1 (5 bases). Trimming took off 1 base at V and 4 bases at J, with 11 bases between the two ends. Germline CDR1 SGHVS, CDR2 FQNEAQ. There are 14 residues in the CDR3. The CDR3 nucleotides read TGTGCCAGCAGCTTAGTCGACAGCCAGTACGAGCAGTACTTC. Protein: CASSLVDSQYEQYF. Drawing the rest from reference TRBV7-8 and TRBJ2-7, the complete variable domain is GAGVSQSPRYKVAKRGQDVALRCDPISGHVSLFWYQQALGQGPEFLTYFQNEAQLDKSGLPSDRFFAERPEGSVSTLKIQRTQQEDSAVYLCASSLVDSQYEQYFGPGTRLTVT.

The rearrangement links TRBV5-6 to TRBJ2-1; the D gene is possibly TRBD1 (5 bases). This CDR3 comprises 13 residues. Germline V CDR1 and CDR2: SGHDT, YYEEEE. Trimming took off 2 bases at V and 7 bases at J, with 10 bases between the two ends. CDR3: CASSFGRENEQFF. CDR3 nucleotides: TGTGCCAGCAGCTTTGGCAGGGAAAATGAGCAGTTCTTC.

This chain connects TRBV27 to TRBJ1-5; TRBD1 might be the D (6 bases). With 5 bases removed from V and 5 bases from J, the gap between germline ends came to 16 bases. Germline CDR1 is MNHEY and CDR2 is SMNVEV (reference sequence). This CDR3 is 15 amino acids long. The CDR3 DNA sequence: TGTGCCAGCAGTCCACTGGGGAGGGGGGATCAGCCCCAGCATTTT. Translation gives CASSPLGRGDQPQHF.

CDR3 loop: CASSQTPGGPNTEAFF. DNA of the CDR3: TGCGCCAGCAGCCAAACACCAGGGGGGCCGAACACTGAAGCTTTCTTT. The chain couples TRBV4-3 to TRBJ1-1; 7 positions agree with TRBD1. CDR3 length: 16 residues. Losses at the gene ends were 2 bases for V and 1 base for J; bases not matched to a gene: 7. Germline V gene lookup returns CDR1 LGHNA and CDR2 YSLEER.

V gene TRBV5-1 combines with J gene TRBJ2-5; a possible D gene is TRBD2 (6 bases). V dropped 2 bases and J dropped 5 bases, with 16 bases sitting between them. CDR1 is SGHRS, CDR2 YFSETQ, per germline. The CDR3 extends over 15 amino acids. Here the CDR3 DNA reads TGCGCCAGCAGCTTCGCGGGACCCCATTTGGAGACCCAGTACTTC. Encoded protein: CASSFAGPHLETQYF.

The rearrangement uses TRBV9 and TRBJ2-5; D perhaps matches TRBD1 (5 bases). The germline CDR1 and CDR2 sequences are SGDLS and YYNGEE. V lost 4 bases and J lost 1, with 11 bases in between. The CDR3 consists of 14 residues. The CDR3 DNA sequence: TGTGCCAGCAGCCCCGGACAAATCCAAGAGACCCAGTACTTC. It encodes CASSPGQIQETQYF.

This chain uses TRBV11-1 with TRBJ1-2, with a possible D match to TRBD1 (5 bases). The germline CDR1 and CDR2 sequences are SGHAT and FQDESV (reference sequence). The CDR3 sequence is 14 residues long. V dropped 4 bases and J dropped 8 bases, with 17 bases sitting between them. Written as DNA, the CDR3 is TGTGCCAGCAGCTGGGCAGGGACCCTAATCGGCTACACCTTC. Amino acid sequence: CASSWAGTLIGYTF.

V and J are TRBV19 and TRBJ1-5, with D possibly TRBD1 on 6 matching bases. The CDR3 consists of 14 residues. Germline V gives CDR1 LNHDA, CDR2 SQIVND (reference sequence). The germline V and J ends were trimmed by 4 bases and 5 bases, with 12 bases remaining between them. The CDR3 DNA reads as TGTGCCAGTAGTACACAGGGAGCCTATCAGCCCCAGCATTTT. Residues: CASSTQGAYQPQHF.

CDR3 sequence (DNA): TGTGCCAGCAGCGACCTCAGGGGGAACTATGGCTACACCTTC. This sequence encodes CASSDLRGNYGYTF. This chain joins TRBV5-6 and TRBJ1-2; TRBD1 agrees at 7 bases. The CDR3 runs 14 residues. The J segment lost 2 bases and the V segment lost 4 bases, leaving 5 bases of the junction unmatched. Germline assignment: CDR1 SGHDT and CDR2 YYEEEE.

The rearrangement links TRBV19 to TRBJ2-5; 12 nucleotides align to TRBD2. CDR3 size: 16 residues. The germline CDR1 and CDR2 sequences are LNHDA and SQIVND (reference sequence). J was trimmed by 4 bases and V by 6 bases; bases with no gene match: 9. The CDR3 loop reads CASSPRTSGTRETQYF. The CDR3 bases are TGTGCCAGTAGCCCCCGGACTAGCGGGACTCGAGAGACCCAGTACTTC.

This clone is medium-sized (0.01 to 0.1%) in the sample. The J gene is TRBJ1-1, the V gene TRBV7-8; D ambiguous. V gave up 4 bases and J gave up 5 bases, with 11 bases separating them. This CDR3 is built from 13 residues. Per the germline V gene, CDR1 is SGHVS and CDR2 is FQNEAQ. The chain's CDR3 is CASSWEVETEAFF. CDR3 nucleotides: TGTGCCAGCAGCTGGGAGGTGGAGACTGAAGCTTTCTTT. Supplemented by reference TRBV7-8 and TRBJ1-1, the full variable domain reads GAGVSQSPRYKVAKRGQDVALRCDPISGHVSLFWYQQALGQGPEFLTYFQNEAQLDKSGLPSDRFFAERPEGSVSTLKIQRTQQEDSAVYLCASSWEVETEAFFGQGTRLTVV.

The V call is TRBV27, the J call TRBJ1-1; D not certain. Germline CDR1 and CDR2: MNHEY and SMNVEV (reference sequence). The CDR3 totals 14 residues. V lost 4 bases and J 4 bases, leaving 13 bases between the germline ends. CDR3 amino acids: CASSSRGRGTEAFF. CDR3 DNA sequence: TGTGCCAGCAGTTCCCGCGGGCGCGGCACTGAAGCTTTCTTT.

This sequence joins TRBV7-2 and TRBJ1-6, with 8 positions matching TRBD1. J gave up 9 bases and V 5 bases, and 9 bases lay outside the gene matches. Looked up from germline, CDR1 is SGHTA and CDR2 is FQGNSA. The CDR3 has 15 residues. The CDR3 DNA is TGTGCCAGCAGCCCCAACCGGGACAGGTTTTCACCCCTCCACTTT. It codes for CASSPNRDRFSPLHF.

As DNA, the CDR3 is TGTGCCAGCAGTTTGTTTCTTAGGCTAGCGGGGGGCCCAGATACGCAGTATTTT. Translation: CASSLFLRLAGGPDTQYF. The V and J genes are TRBV28 and TRBJ2-3; 11 bases agree with TRBD2. This CDR3 is built from 18 residues. The trim removed 3 bases at V and 4 bases at J, leaving 12 bases unmatched. From germline, CDR1 is MDHEN and CDR2 SYDVKM.

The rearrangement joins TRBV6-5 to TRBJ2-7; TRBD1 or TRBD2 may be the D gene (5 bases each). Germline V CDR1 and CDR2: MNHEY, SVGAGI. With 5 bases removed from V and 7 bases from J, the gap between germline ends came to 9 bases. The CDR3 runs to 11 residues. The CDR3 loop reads CASSKWGEQYF. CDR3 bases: TGTGCCAGCAGTAAATGGGGGGAGCAGTACTTC.

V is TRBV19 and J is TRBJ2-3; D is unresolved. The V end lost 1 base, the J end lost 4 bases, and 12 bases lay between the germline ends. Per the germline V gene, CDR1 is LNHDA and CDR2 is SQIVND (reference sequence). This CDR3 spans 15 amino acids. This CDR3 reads CASSIVAKRPDTQYF. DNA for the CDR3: TGTGCCAGTAGTATAGTAGCTAAGAGGCCAGATACGCAGTATTTT.

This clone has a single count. The CDR3 loop reads CASSSRGQGSYEQYF. DNA for the CDR3: TGTGCCAGCAGCTCAAGGGGACAGGGTTCCTACGAGCAGTACTTC. The gene calls are TRBV7-2 and TRBJ2-7; TRBD1 aligns across 9 bases. With 4 bases clipped from V and 1 base from J, the junction kept 5 bases outside the gene matches. Germline V lookup: CDR1 SGHTA, CDR2 FQGNSA. The CDR3 loop spans 15 amino acids.

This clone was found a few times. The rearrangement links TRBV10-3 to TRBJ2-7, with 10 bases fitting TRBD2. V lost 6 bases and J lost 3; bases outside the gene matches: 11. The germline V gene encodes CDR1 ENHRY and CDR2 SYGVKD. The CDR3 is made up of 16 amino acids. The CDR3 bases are TGTGCCATCAGGAACCCGTCCGGGACTAGCGACTACGAGCAGTACTTC. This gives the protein CAIRNPSGTSDYEQYF.

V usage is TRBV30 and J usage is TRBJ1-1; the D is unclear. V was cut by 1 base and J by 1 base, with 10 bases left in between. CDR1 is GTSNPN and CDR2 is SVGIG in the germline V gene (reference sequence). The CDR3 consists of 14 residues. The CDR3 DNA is TGTGCCTGGAGTGCCCCCGGGGAGAACACTGAAGCTTTCTTT. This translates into CAWSAPGENTEAFF.

The CDR3: CASSIHGKNTEAFF. CDR3 DNA sequence: TGTGCCAGTAGTATTCACGGTAAGAACACTGAAGCTTTCTTT. The chain employs TRBV19 and TRBJ1-1; D is ambiguous. The length of the CDR3 is 14 residues. The ends were cut back, 3 bases at V and 1 base at J, with 9 bases in the middle. CDR1 and CDR2 from the germline V gene are LNHDA and SQIVND (reference sequence).

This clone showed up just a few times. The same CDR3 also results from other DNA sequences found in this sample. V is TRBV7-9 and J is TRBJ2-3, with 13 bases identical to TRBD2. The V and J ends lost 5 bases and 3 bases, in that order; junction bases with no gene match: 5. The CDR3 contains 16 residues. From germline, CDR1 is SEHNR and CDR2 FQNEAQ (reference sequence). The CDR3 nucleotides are TGTGCCAGCAGCCCTGGGACTAGCGGGACAACAGATACGCAGTATTTT. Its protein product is CASSPGTSGTTDTQYF.

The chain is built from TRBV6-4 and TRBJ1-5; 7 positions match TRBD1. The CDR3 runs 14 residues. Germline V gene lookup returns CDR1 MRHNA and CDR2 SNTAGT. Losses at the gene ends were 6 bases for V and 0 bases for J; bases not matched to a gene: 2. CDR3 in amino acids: CASRTGLSNQPQHF. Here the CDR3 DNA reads TGTGCCAGCAGGACAGGGCTTAGCAATCAGCCCCAGCATTTT.

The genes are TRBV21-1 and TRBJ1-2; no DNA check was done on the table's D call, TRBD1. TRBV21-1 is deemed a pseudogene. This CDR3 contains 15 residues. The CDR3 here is CASSAGRGQGDGYTF. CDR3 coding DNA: TGTGCCAGCAGCGCAGGCCGAGGACAGGGAGATGGCTACACCTTC.

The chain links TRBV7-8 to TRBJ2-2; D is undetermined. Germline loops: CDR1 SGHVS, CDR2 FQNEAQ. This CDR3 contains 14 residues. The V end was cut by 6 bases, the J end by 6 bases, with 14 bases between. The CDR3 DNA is TGTGCCAGCAGAGCCGGGTTTGACGCCGGGGAGCTGTTTTTT. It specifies CASRAGFDAGELFF.

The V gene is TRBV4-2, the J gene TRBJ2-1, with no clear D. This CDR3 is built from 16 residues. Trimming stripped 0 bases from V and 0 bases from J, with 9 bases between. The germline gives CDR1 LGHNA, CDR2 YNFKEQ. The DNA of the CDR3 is TGTGCCAGCAGCCAAGAGAGTCGCGTCTCCTACAATGAGCAGTTCTTC. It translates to CASSQESRVSYNEQFF.

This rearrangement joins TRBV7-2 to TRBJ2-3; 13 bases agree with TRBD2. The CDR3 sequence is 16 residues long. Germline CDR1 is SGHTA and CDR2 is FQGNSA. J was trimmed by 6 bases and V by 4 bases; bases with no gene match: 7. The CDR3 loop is CASSSGLAGVSDTQYF. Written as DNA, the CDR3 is TGTGCCAGCAGCTCCGGACTAGCGGGAGTGTCGGATACGCAGTATTTT.

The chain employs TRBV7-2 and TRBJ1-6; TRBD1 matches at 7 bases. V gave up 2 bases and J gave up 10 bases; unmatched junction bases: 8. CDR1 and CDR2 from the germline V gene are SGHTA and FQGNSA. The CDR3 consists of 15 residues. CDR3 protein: CASSLNRGQYSPLHF. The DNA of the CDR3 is TGTGCCAGCAGCTTAAACAGGGGACAATACTCACCCCTCCACTTT.

The CDR3 reads CASSPPGGGNTIYF. DNA of the CDR3: TGTGCCAGCAGCCCCCCGGGGGGTGGAAACACCATATATTTT. The V call is TRBV6-6, the J call TRBJ1-3, with D possibly being TRBD1 (5 bases). The CDR3 runs 14 residues. Trimming removed 6 bases from V and 3 bases from J, with 12 bases in between. Germline CDR1 and CDR2: MNHNY and SVGAGI (reference sequence).

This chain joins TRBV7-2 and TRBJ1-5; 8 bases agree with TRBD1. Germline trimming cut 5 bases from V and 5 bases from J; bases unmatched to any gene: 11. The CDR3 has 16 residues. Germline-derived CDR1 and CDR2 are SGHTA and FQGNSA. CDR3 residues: CASSLWTGMRDQPQHF. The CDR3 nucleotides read TGTGCCAGCAGCCTTTGGACAGGGATGAGGGATCAGCCCCAGCATTTT.

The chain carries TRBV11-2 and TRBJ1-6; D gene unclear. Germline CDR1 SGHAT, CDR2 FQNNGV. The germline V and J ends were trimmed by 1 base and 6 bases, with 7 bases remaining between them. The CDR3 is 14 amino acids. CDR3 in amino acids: CASSLVNSNSPLHF. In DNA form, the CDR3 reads TGTGCCAGCAGCTTAGTTAATTCTAATTCACCCCTCCACTTT.

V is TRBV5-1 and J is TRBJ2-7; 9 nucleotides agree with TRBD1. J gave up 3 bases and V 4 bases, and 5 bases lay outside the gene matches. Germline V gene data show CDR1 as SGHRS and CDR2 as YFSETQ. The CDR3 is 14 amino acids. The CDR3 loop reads CASSTGQGLYEQYF. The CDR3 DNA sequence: TGCGCCAGCAGCACGGGACAGGGACTCTACGAGCAGTACTTC.